The entry below describes one TCR beta chain. What it recognizes is unknown. This entry belongs to a study of breast tumors, draining lymph nodes, adjacent tissues. Findings and caveats of the study: Tumor repertoires ranked between lymph nodes and nontumor tissue in diversity, with V and J gene preferences. Tumor and nontumor repertoires were significantly more similar in luminal-like than in basal-like breast cancer. That most tumor T cells come from lymph nodes remained unproven. Data fit most tumor T cells coming from lymph node, expanding in tumor.

MiXCR was run by TCRdb on the multiplex PCR reads, yielding one entry per CDR3 protein. The table records just under 65,000 distinct CDR3 sequences, approximately 57% of them present only once. Looked up from germline, CDR1 is SGHTA and CDR2 is FQGNSA. The CDR3 is 15 residues long. Trimming cost V 6 bases and J 7 bases; bases outside gene matches: 9. The V gene is TRBV7-2, the J gene TRBJ2-7, with 13 bases matching TRBD2. This sequence originates from a female donor with breast cancer. Some clones in this sample may be carry-over from other donors' samples. Sequences were obtained from breast tumor tissue. The CDR3 region is CASRSTSGRADEQYF. The CDR3 DNA sequence: TGTGCCAGCAGATCAACTAGCGGGAGGGCAGATGAGCAGTACTTC.